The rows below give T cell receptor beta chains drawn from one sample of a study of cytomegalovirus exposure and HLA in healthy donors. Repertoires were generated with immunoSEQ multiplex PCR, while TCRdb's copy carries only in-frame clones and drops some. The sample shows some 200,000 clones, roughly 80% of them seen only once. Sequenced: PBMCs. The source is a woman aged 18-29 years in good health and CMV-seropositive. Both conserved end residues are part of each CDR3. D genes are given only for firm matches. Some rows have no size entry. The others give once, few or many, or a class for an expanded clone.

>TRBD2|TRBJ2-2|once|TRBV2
TGTGCCAGCAGTGTCCCTAGCGGGGGGGCGAGGACCGGGGAGCTGTTTTTT
CASSVPSGGARTGELFF
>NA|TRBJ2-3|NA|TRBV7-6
TGTGCCAGCAGCTTATGGTCGGGGGATACGCAGTATTTT
CASSLWSGDTQYF
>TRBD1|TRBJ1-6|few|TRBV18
TGTGCCAGCTCGGGGACAGGGGACCATTCACCCCTCCACTTT
CASSGTGDHSPLHF
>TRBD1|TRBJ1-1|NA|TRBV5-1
TGCGCCAGCAGCGCAGGAACAGGGGTATCCCATGAAGCTTTCTTT
CASSAGTGVSHEAFF
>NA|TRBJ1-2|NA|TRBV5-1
TGCGCCAGCAGCTTGGGCAGGGCCTATGGCTACACCTTC
CASSLGRAYGYTF
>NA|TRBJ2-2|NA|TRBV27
TGTGCCAGCAGTTTCTCGGTAGCCAACGGGGAGCTGTTTTTT
CASSFSVANGELFF
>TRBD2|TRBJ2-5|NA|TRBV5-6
TGTGCCAGCAGCTCCTCCGGGACTAGGTCGGGGGGGGAGACCCAGTACTTC
CASSSSGTRSGGETQYF
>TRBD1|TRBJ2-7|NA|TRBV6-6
TGTGCCAGCAGTTTGGTGACAGGGTCCTACGAGCAGTACTTC
CASSLVTGSYEQYF
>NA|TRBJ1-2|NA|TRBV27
TGTGCCAGCAGCCGAAACCCCGGGTATGGCTACACCTTC
CASSRNPGYGYTF
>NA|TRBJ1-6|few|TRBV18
TGTGCCAGCTCACCCCCCGGGGGGAACGATTCACCCCTCCACTTT
CASSPPGGNDSPLHF
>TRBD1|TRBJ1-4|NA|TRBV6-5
TGTGCCAGCAGTTACTCGGGGACAGGGGTAGGAGAAAAACTGTTTTTT
CASSYSGTGVGEKLFF
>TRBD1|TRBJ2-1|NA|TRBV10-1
TGCGCCAGCAGAGGACAGGGTGACCTCTTC
CASRGQGDLF
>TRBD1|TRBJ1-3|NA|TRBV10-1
TGCGCCAGCAGCGCCGGGACAGGCAGAAACACCATATATTTT
CASSAGTGRNTIYF
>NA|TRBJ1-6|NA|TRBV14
TGTGCCAGCAGCCAAGATCCTGGCAGGGATTCACCCCTCCACTTT
CASSQDPGRDSPLHF
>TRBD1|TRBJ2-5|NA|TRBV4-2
TGTGCCAGCAGCCAAGCGGACAGGGTGTACGAGACCCAGTACTTC
CASSQADRVYETQYF
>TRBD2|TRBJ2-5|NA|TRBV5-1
TGCGCCAGCAGCAGGGGACTAGCGGTACAAGAGACCCAGTACTTC
CASSRGLAVQETQYF
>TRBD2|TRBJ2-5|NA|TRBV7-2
TGTGCCAGCAGCCGAAAAGCGGGGGGGGAGACCCAGTACTTC
CASSRKAGGETQYF
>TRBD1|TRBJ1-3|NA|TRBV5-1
TGCGCCAGCAGCTTGGAAACCGGGACAGGGGACACCATATATTTT
CASSLETGTGDTIYF
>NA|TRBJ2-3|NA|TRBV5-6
TGTGCCAGCAGTGGGGTAGCGCGGGGAGGTGATACGCAGTATTTT
CASSGVARGGDTQYF
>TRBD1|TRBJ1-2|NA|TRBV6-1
TGTGCCAGCAGTGAACAGACAGGGGGCAGGGGCTATGGCTACACCTTC
CASSEQTGGRGYGYTF
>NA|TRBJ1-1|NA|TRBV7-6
TGTGCCAGCAGCTTAAGTGGGAGGGTTCCCACTGAAGCTTTCTTT
CASSLSGRVPTEAFF
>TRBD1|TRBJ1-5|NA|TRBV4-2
TGTGCCAGCAGCCAACTCAGGGGACAGGGTGGTCAGCCCCAGCATTTT
CASSQLRGQGGQPQHF
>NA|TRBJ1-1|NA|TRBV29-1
TGCAGCGGGGGAGTGCCTGAAGCTTTCTTT
CSGGVPEAFF
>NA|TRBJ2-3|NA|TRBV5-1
TGCGCCAGCAGCCCCACTGGAGGGGCTAGCACAGATACGCAGTATTTT
CASSPTGGASTDTQYF
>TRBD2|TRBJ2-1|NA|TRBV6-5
TGTGCCAGCAGTTATAGCGGGGGGAGCTCCTACAATGAGCAGTTCTTC
CASSYSGGSSYNEQFF
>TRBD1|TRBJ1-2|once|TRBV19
TGTGCCAGTAGTACGATGACAGGGGGCTACACCTTC
CASSTMTGGYTF
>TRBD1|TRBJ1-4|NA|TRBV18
TGTGCCAGCTCACCACTGGGACAGGGGAATGAAAAACTGTTTTTT
CASSPLGQGNEKLFF
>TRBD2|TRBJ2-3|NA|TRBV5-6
TGTGCCAGCACAAACATAGCGACGGGGGGGCTAACAGATACGCAGTATTTT
CASTNIATGGLTDTQYF
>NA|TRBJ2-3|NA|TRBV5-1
TGCGCCAGCAGCTTGGGAATGTCTACTAGCACAGATACGCAGTATTTT
CASSLGMSTSTDTQYF
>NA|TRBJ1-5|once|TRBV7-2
TGTGCCAGCAGCTTAGTCGTTCGGGGGGCAGGCAATCAGCCCCAGCATTTT
CASSLVVRGAGNQPQHF
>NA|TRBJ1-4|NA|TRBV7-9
TGTGCCAGCAGAGCTAACCAGGGGAATAATGAAAAACTGTTTTTT
CASRANQGNNEKLFF
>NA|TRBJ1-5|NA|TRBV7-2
TGTGCCAGCAGCTCCTCAAAATGGGGCCTGCCCCAGCATTTT
CASSSSKWGLPQHF